This T cell receptor beta chain was sequenced during a study of OX40 agonist ivuxolimab in advanced cancers. Study-wide context: Ivuxolimab, an agonistic anti-OX40 (CD134) antibody, was given to patients. A mean age of around 66 years, range roughly 23 to 85, was recorded, and under 85% were male. Of the participants, under 50% had some prior anti-PD-1, anti-PD-L1 or anti-CTLA-4 therapy, which was allowed.

Libraries were prepared by immunoSEQ multiplex PCR; TCRdb keeps only in-frame clonotypes and omits some of them. The repertoire holds 45,000 to 65,000 clones, with roughly 82% as singletons. Germline values: CDR1 SQVTM, CDR2 ANQGSEA. The V gene lost 3 bases and the J gene lost 5 bases, with 7 bases spanning the gap. The CDR3 totals 11 residues. V usage is TRBV29-1 and J usage is TRBJ1-2, with D perhaps TRBD1 (5 bases). The input for sequencing was CD4+ or CD8+ T cells sorted from blood, taken in a trial of the OX40 agonist ivuxolimab. The sequence was obtained from an adult with an advanced solid tumor such as melanoma, head and neck, liver or kidney cancer. The CDR3 sequence is CSVESGYGYTF. The CDR3 region has the DNA TGCAGCGTTGAGTCAGGGTATGGCTACACCTTC.